Detailed here is one T cell receptor (beta chain). Trimming shortened V by 0 bases and J by 5 bases, and 11 bases separated the two germline ends. This CDR3 spans 14 amino acids. Germline CDR1 SGHTA, CDR2 FQGNSA. The entry originates in a study of blood T cell repertoires in COVID-19. Study information: Acute and convalescent COVID-19 specimens originated in the United States, Italy and Spain. T cells, B-cell-depleted T cells, or PBMCs provided the cDNA or gDNA that served as material.

Original processing notes: Estimation of nucleated cell counts was performed using reference gene primer amplification. Only in-frame clones appear in the TCRdb table, and some are missing; sequencing was by immunoSEQ multiplex PCR. The V and J calls and the clone size are those of that table, but D and trimming were determined from the DNA. The sample consists of about 120,000 clones, about 85% of them appearing once. Sequenced: peripheral blood. This TCR was sampled from a middle-aged man with acute or convalescent COVID-19. V and J are TRBV7-2 and TRBJ2-7; tentative D call: TRBD1 (5 bases). The CDR3 sequence: CASSLAGRTHEQYF. The CDR3 nucleotides are TGTGCCAGCAGCTTAGCGGGGCGGACCCACGAGCAGTACTTC.